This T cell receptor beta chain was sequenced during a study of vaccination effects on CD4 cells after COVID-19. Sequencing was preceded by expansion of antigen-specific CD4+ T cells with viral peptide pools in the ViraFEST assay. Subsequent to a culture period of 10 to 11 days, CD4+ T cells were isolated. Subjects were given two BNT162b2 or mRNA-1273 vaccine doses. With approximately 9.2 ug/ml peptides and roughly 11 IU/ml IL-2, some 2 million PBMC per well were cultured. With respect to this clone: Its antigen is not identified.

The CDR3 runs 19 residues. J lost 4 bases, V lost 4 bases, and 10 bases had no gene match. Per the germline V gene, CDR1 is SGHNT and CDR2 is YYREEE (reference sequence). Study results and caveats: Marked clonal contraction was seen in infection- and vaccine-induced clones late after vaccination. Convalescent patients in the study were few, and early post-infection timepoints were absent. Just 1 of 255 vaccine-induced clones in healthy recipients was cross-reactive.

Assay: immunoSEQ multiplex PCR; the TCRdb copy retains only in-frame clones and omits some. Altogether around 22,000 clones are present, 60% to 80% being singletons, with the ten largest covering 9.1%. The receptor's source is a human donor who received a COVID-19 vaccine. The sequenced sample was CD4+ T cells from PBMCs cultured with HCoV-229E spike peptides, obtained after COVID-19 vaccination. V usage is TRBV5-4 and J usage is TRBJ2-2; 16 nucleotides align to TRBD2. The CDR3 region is CASSKPGLAGGRGTGELFF. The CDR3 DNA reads TGTGCCAGCAGCAAACCGGGACTAGCGGGGGGGCGCGGCACCGGGGAGCTGTTTTTT.